A single sample is the source of the 29 T cell receptor beta chains below, sequenced in a study of control samples from healthy donors and cancer patients. The protocol was immunoSEQ multiplex PCR, while the TCRdb copy is restricted to in-frame clones and leaves out a portion. This sample carries some 220,000 clones, just under 95% of them seen once, and the ten largest clones take about 1.6%. Sequencing was carried out using blood. The receptors stem from a man in his forties or fifties in good health.

Notes on this clone: Other DNA sequences from this sample encode an identical CDR3 as well. J is TRBJ1-1 and V is TRBV5-1; D may be TRBD1 (5 bases). Trimming cost V 3 bases and J 0 bases, with 6 bases left between them. This CDR3 has 13 amino acids. Germline lookup yields CDR1 SGHRS and CDR2 YFSETQ. CDR3 nucleotides: TGCGCCAGCAGCTCACAGGTGAACACTGAAGCTTTCTTT. As protein: CASSSQVNTEAFF.

The chain recombines TRBV4-1 with TRBJ1-2, with D possibly being TRBD1 (5 bases). The V end lost 2 bases, the J end lost 1 base, and 14 bases lay between the germline ends. CDR3 length equals 16 residues. From germline, CDR1 is MGHRA and CDR2 YSYEKL. The DNA for the CDR3 is TGCGCCAGCAGCCAAATCCTCAGGGCTCTTAACTATGGCTACACCTTC. Its protein product is CASSQILRALNYGYTF.

CDR3 in DNA: TGTGCCATCGGGCGACAGGGCGACAATGAGCAGTTCTTC. It is translated as CAIGRQGDNEQFF. The V call is TRBV10-3, the J call TRBJ2-1; 7 nucleotides line up with TRBD1. This CDR3 comprises 13 residues. The ends lost 8 bases at V and 5 bases at J; junction bases unmatched: 6. Per the germline V gene, CDR1 is ENHRY and CDR2 is SYGVKD.

This chain links TRBV5-5 with TRBJ1-3, with a possible D match to TRBD1 (5 bases). V was clipped by 3 bases and J by 0 bases, with 16 bases between them. There are 17 residues in the CDR3. Germline-derived CDR1 and CDR2 are SGHKS and YYEKEE (reference sequence). The CDR3 coding sequence is TGTGCCAGCAGCTCTGCTCCGGTAGGGGACTCTGGAAACACCATATATTTT. Translation gives CASSSAPVGDSGNTIYF.

The chain employs TRBV9 and TRBJ1-3; D possibly corresponds to TRBD1 (5 bases). The germline gives CDR1 SGDLS, CDR2 YYNGEE. The V end was cut by 1 base, the J end by 2 bases, with 10 bases between. This CDR3 region has 15 residues. CDR3: CASSVSGLAGNTIYF. CDR3 in DNA: TGTGCCAGCAGCGTATCAGGGCTGGCTGGAAACACCATATATTTT.

The chain uses TRBV2 and TRBJ1-6; D gene unclear. Germline CDR1 SNHLY, CDR2 FYNNEI. This CDR3 comprises 14 residues. Trimming pared 2 bases from V and 7 bases from J, leaving 9 bases between. In nucleotides, the CDR3 is TGTGCCAGCAGTGAAAAAGTCCTAAATTCACCCCTCCACTTT. This codes for CASSEKVLNSPLHF.

This clone was counted only a few times. The V gene is TRBV5-1, the J gene TRBJ2-3; the D gene is possibly TRBD1 (6 bases). From germline, CDR1 is SGHRS and CDR2 YFSETQ. There are 16 residues in the CDR3. The V end was cut by 3 bases, the J end by 4 bases, with 18 bases between. The CDR3 spells CASSYRQAIGPDTQYF. CDR3 nucleotide sequence: TGCGCCAGCAGCTACCGACAGGCCATCGGACCAGATACGCAGTATTTT.

The chain couples TRBV3-1 (or the pseudogene TRBV3-2) to TRBJ2-1; D possibly corresponds to TRBD2 (5 bases). With 4 bases removed from V and 0 bases from J, the gap between germline ends came to 10 bases. The CDR3 extends over 15 amino acids. Germline-derived CDR1 and CDR2 are LGHDT and YNNKEL (reference sequence). CDR3 in amino acids: CASSLGRGSYNEQFF. Written as DNA, the CDR3 is TGTGCCAGCAGCCTCGGTCGGGGCTCCTACAATGAGCAGTTCTTC.

The chain joins TRBV7-8 to TRBJ2-5; D not certain. Germline V gene data show CDR1 as SGHVS and CDR2 as FQNEAQ. Deletions cut 8 bases from V and 0 bases from J, with 10 bases between. The CDR3 covers 13 residues. For the CDR3, the DNA is TGTGCCAGCCACCTGGGGAACCAAGAGACCCAGTACTTC. It encodes CASHLGNQETQYF. The full variable domain, with the rest looked up from reference TRBV7-8 and TRBJ2-5, is GAGVSQSPRYKVAKRGQDVALRCDPISGHVSLFWYQQALGQGPEFLTYFQNEAQLDKSGLPSDRFFAERPEGSVSTLKIQRTQQEDSAVYLCASHLGNQETQYFGPGTRLLVL.

The genes are TRBV10-1 and TRBJ2-5; D may be TRBD2 (6 bases). V gave up 4 bases and J gave up 4 bases, with 16 bases separating them. Germline V gives CDR1 WNHNN, CDR2 SYGVQD (reference sequence). CDR3 length: 15 residues. The CDR3 DNA reads as TGCGCCAGCAGTGTCAGGACGGGGGAAAGAGAGACCCAGTACTTC. Translated: CASSVRTGERETQYF.

The J gene is TRBJ1-1, the V gene TRBV5-6, with 8 bases matching TRBD1. Germline V gives CDR1 SGHDT, CDR2 YYEEEE. This CDR3 spans 15 amino acids. Trimming took 3 bases from V and 3 from J; bases not matched to a gene: 7. CDR3 DNA sequence: TGTGCCAGCAGCTCGGCAGGGGGCGCCGACACTGAAGCTTTCTTT. Amino acid sequence: CASSSAGGADTEAFF.

J is TRBJ1-2 and V is TRBV7-3; 7 bases fit TRBD1. This CDR3 has 14 amino acids. The V segment lost 2 bases and the J segment 4 bases; nucleotides outside the gene matches: 4. Germline CDR1 SGHTA, CDR2 FQGTGA. CDR3 region: CASSLDRVSYGYTF. In DNA, the CDR3 is TGTGCCAGCAGCTTAGACAGGGTTAGCTATGGCTACACCTTC.

The chain uses TRBV12-3 or TRBV12-4 and TRBJ1-2; maybe TRBD1 (5 bases). Trimming removed 5 bases at V and 2 bases at J, with 9 bases between. The CDR3 is 13 amino acids. The CDR3 DNA follows: TGTGCCAGCAGTCCGACAGTGAACTATGGCTACACCTTC. The encoded protein is CASSPTVNYGYTF.

The J gene is TRBJ1-1, the V gene TRBV4-2, with a possible D match to TRBD1 (5 bases). The V end was cut by 1 base, the J end by 4 bases, with 16 bases between. Germline CDR1 LGHNA, CDR2 YNFKEQ. The CDR3 runs 16 residues. The CDR3, as DNA: TGTGCCAGCAGCCAAGGTCGTGGGGCGCGGCGCACTGAAGCTTTCTTT. Amino acid sequence: CASSQGRGARRTEAFF.

The rearrangement joins TRBV7-6 to TRBJ1-3; 8 nucleotides match TRBD1. Germline assignment: CDR1 SGHVS and CDR2 FNYEAQ. Trimming at V came to 1 base and at J to 8 bases, leaving 10 bases not matched to a gene. This CDR3 is built from 16 residues. The CDR3 loop reads CASSLELGQGADTIYF. CDR3 DNA: TGTGCCAGCAGCTTAGAACTTGGGCAGGGGGCGGACACCATATATTTT.

This chain uses TRBV6-5 with TRBJ1-2; perhaps TRBD1 as D (6 bases). The CDR3 covers 16 residues. The V end lost 2 bases, the J end lost 2 bases, and 15 bases lay between the germline ends. Germline V lookup: CDR1 MNHEY, CDR2 SVGAGI. CDR3 in amino acids: CASSYGGGGSNYGYTF. The CDR3 DNA reads TGTGCCAGCAGTTACGGGGGTGGGGGCTCCAACTATGGCTACACCTTC.

The chain employs TRBV19 and TRBJ2-2; D ambiguous. This CDR3 has 13 residues. Deletions cut 6 bases from V and 2 bases from J, with 7 bases between. In germline, CDR1 is LNHDA, CDR2 SQIVND (reference sequence). CDR3 loop: CASSPLNTGELFF. In DNA, the CDR3 is TGTGCCAGTAGCCCCCTTAACACCGGGGAGCTGTTTTTT.

The V gene is TRBV19, the J gene TRBJ1-1, with D uncertain. Trimming took off 2 bases at V and 0 bases at J, with 10 bases between the two ends. CDR1 is LNHDA, CDR2 SQIVND, per germline (reference sequence). This CDR3 has 15 residues. CDR3 sequence: CASSITLQVNTEAFF. The CDR3, as DNA: TGTGCCAGTAGTATAACTCTGCAGGTGAACACTGAAGCTTTCTTT.

This clone has only one observation. The CDR3 DNA reads as TGTGCCATCAGTGACGGGGGGAGATTCCCGGGCTACACCTTC. It translates to CAISDGGRFPGYTF. The chain is built from TRBV10-3 and TRBJ1-2; a possible D gene is TRBD1 (5 bases). The germline gives CDR1 ENHRY, CDR2 SYGVKD. Between the trimmed V and J ends, which lost 3 bases and 8 bases, there was a span of 16 bases. CDR3 length: 14 amino acids.

V usage is TRBV6-5 and J usage is TRBJ1-5; D is unresolved. Trimming removed 8 bases at V and 3 bases at J, with 11 bases between. CDR3 length: 13 residues. The germline gives CDR1 MNHEY, CDR2 SVGAGI. CDR3 in amino acids: CASQDSYNQPQHF. CDR3 coding DNA: TGTGCCAGCCAAGACTCCTACAATCAGCCCCAGCATTTT.

The rearrangement uses TRBV6-7 and TRBJ2-1; TRBD2 matches at 11 bases. TRBV6-7 is given ORF status, its function remaining uncertain. The CDR3 has 19 residues. J was trimmed by 0 bases and V by 0 bases; bases with no gene match: 7. The CDR3 protein is CASSYSSLAGGSSYNEQFF. In DNA form, the CDR3 reads TGTGCCAGCAGTTACTCGAGTCTAGCGGGGGGATCCTCCTACAATGAGCAGTTCTTC.

This clone was seen just once. This chain connects TRBV29-1 to TRBJ2-2; the D is unclear. Germline V CDR1 and CDR2: SQVTM, ANQGSEA. This CDR3 has 17 amino acids. V was clipped by 4 bases and J by 0 bases, with 18 bases between them. In DNA, the CDR3 is TGCAGCGTTGTCGGCCGCGCAGCGACGGCGAACACCGGGGAGCTGTTTTTT. Its protein product is CSVVGRAATANTGELFF.

V is TRBV6-6 and J is TRBJ2-2; D assignment may be TRBD1 or TRBD2 (5 bases each). V dropped 2 bases and J dropped 4 bases, with 11 bases sitting between them. This CDR3 contains 15 residues. Germline V gene data show CDR1 as MNHNY and CDR2 as SVGAGI (reference sequence). CDR3 sequence: CASSYGTALTGELFF. For the CDR3, the DNA is TGTGCCAGCAGTTACGGGACGGCCCTCACCGGGGAGCTGTTTTTT.

CDR3 DNA sequence: TGTGCCAGCAGCCAAGTTACGGGGCTGGCCTACGAGCAGTACTTC. This encodes CASSQVTGLAYEQYF. V usage is TRBV4-2 and J usage is TRBJ2-7, with D perhaps assigned TRBD1 or TRBD2 (5 bases each). The CDR3 totals 15 residues. V gave up 1 base and J gave up 2 bases, with 12 bases separating them. From germline, CDR1 is LGHNA and CDR2 YNFKEQ.

The V and J genes are TRBV6-6 and TRBJ1-2; 7 bases match TRBD1. The CDR3 is made up of 15 amino acids. J lost 6 bases, V lost 2 bases, and 9 bases had no gene match. CDR1 MNHNY and CDR2 SVGAGI come from the germline V gene (reference sequence). The CDR3 DNA is TGTGCCAGCAGTTACGGGGGCACAGGGGTCGATGGCTACACCTTC. This sequence encodes CASSYGGTGVDGYTF.

The count of this clone is one. The V gene is TRBV11-3, the J gene TRBJ2-3; D not resolved. V was trimmed by 1 base and J by 2 bases, leaving 10 bases between them. Germline values: CDR1 SGHNT, CDR2 YENEEA. The CDR3 totals 15 residues. The CDR3 bases are TGTGCCAGCAGCTTAGGAAGGTCCTACACAGATACGCAGTATTTT. It specifies CASSLGRSYTDTQYF.

The V call is TRBV3-1 (or the pseudogene TRBV3-2), the J call TRBJ1-2; D perhaps matches TRBD1 (6 bases). The ends were cut back, 4 bases at V and 3 bases at J, with 6 bases in the middle. The CDR3 totals 12 residues. Germline CDR1 LGHDT, CDR2 YNNKEL (reference sequence). CDR3 nucleotides: TGTGCCAGCAGCCGACAGGACTATGGCTACACCTTC. It is translated as CASSRQDYGYTF.

In this sample, this clone turned up once. Other DNA sequences within the sample encode an identical CDR3. The V and J genes are TRBV2 and TRBJ2-3; no reliable D call. This CDR3 has 11 amino acids. With 5 bases removed from V and 2 bases from J, the gap between germline ends came to 2 bases. Germline lookup yields CDR1 SNHLY and CDR2 FYNNEI. Written as DNA, the CDR3 is TGTGCCAGCAGTTACACAGATACGCAGTATTTT. Its protein is CASSYTDTQYF. Filled out from reference TRBV2 and TRBJ2-3, the complete variable domain reads EPEVTQTPSHQVTQMGQEVILRCVPISNHLYFYWYRQILGQKVEFLVSFYNNEISEKSEIFDDQFSVERPDGSNFTLKIRSTKLEDSAMYFCASSYTDTQYFGPGTRLTVL.

This clone has a single count. V gene TRBV7-2 combines with J gene TRBJ2-7; D may match TRBD1 or TRBD2 (5 bases each). Germline loops: CDR1 SGHTA, CDR2 FQGNSA. Trimming took off 5 bases at V and 6 bases at J, with 14 bases between the two ends. CDR3 length: 13 amino acids. CDR3 in amino acids: CASSIGQGAEQYF. For the CDR3, the DNA is TGTGCCAGCAGCATAGGTCAGGGAGCCGAGCAGTACTTC.